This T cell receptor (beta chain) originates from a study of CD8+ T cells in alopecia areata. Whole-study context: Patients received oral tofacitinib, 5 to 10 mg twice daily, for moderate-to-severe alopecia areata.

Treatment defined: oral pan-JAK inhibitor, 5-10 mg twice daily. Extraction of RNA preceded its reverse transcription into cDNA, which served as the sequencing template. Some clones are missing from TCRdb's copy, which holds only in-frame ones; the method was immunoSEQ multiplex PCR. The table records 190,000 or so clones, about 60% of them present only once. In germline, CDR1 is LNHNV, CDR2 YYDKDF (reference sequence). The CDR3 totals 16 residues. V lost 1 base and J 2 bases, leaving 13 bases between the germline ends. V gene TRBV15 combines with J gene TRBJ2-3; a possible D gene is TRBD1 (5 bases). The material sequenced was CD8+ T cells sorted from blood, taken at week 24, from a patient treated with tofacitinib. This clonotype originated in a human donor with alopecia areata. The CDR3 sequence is CATSRAPGSVTDTQYF. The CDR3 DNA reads TGTGCCACCAGCAGAGCCCCAGGGTCGGTCACAGATACGCAGTATTTT.